The TCR beta chain under discussion was sequenced for a study of shared clonotypes between healthy human individuals. As for the study in general: Contributing individuals were two females and a few males aged 18 to 49.

V shed 2 bases and J 4 bases; nucleotides not matched to a gene: 5. Germline V gene lookup returns CDR1 SGHDT and CDR2 YYEEEE. CDR3 length: 14 residues. Libraries were prepared by immunoSEQ multiplex PCR; TCRdb keeps only in-frame clonotypes and omits some of them. The sample lists roughly 1,800,000 clones; about 94% were seen once. Terminally differentiated effector memory CD45RA+ cells were excluded from the naive CD8 cells, which were CD45RO-negative and positively selected for CCR7. Regarding the study as a whole: Donors were few, which limited the genetic and exposure-history diversity represented. Naive subsets generally exceeded memory subsets in estimated richness.

As for this clone: Antigen: not known.

This sequence joins TRBV5-6 and TRBJ1-2; 7 nucleotides line up with TRBD1. The sequenced material came from naive CD8+ T cells sorted from blood. The receptor's source is a young man in good health. CDR3 region: CASSLDTGVYGYTF. The DNA of the CDR3 is TGTGCCAGCAGCTTAGATACAGGGGTCTATGGCTACACCTTC.